These 23 T cell receptor beta chains share one sample of origin, sequenced in a study of shared clonotypes between healthy human individuals. Sequencing used immunoSEQ multiplex PCR; TCRdb keeps in-frame clones, though not all of them. Of more than 1,200,000 clones listed, approximately 98.5% are singletons. The sequenced sample was naive CD4+ T cells sorted from blood. The subset was: CD45RA+ positively selected. Receptor source: a man aged 25-45 years in good health.

This sequence joins TRBV6-6 and TRBJ2-2; 7 bases align to TRBD1. Germline-derived CDR1 and CDR2 are MNHNY and SVGAGI (reference sequence). The CDR3 is made up of 14 amino acids. V lost 6 bases and J lost 3; bases outside the gene matches: 4. The CDR3 DNA sequence: TGTGCCAGCAGACGAACAGGGGACACCGGGGAGCTGTTTTTT. Translated, it gives CASRRTGDTGELFF.

This chain joins TRBV5-1 and TRBJ2-1, with TRBD2 identical over 9 bases. Trimming removed 0 bases from V and 6 bases from J; junction bases left unmatched: 7. There are 16 residues in the CDR3. The germline CDR1 and CDR2 sequences are SGHRS and YFSETQ. The CDR3 region is CASSLVASGVGNEQFF. The CDR3 nucleotides are TGCGCCAGCAGCTTGGTGGCTAGCGGGGTTGGCAATGAGCAGTTCTTC.

The chain recombines TRBV7-6 with TRBJ2-3, with D tentatively TRBD1 or TRBD2 (5 bases each). The ends were cut back, 1 base at V and 5 bases at J, with 16 bases in the middle. The CDR3 totals 16 residues. Germline CDR1 is SGHVS and CDR2 is FNYEAQ. The CDR3 reads CASSLDWGAGGDTQYF. Written as DNA, the CDR3 is TGTGCCAGCAGCTTAGATTGGGGAGCTGGGGGAGATACGCAGTATTTT.

This chain uses TRBV29-1 with TRBJ2-1; perhaps TRBD2 as D (6 bases). The CDR3 runs to 11 residues. Trimming pared 4 bases from V and 13 bases from J, leaving 14 bases between. Per the germline V gene, CDR1 is SQVTM and CDR2 is ANQGSEA. The CDR3 bases are TGCAGCGTTGTGGTTGGTAGCGGACAGTTCTTC. Translated: CSVVVGSGQFF.

The rearrangement joins TRBV7-2 to TRBJ2-1; no firm D call. This CDR3 has 14 amino acids. Germline CDR1 SGHTA, CDR2 FQGNSA. The V gene lost 1 base and the J gene lost 2 bases, with 6 bases spanning the gap. The CDR3 nucleotides read TGTGCCAGCAGCTTAGAACGACCCTACAATGAGCAGTTCTTC. This encodes CASSLERPYNEQFF.

This clone was detected only once. The same CDR3 arises from other DNA sequences in this sample as well. The chain is built from TRBV5-1 and TRBJ1-3; 8 bases map to TRBD1. With V trimmed by 4 bases and J by 0 bases, 3 bases remained unmatched. The germline gives CDR1 SGHRS, CDR2 YFSETQ. This CDR3 contains 15 residues. The DNA of the CDR3 is TGCGCCAGCAGCCTGGGACAGGCCTCTGGAAACACCATATATTTT. Protein: CASSLGQASGNTIYF.

The chain employs TRBV10-3 and TRBJ2-1; 7 bases align to TRBD2. This CDR3 spans 13 amino acids. The ends lost 8 bases at V and 6 bases at J; junction bases unmatched: 7. Germline assignment: CDR1 ENHRY and CDR2 SYGVKD. The CDR3 protein is CAILRLALNEQFF. As DNA, the CDR3 is TGTGCCATCCTCAGACTAGCCCTCAATGAGCAGTTCTTC.

The gene calls are TRBV9 and TRBJ2-7, with TRBD1 matching over 7 bases. The CDR3 spans 15 residues. Germline V gene lookup returns CDR1 SGDLS and CDR2 YYNGEE. V shed 3 bases, J shed 1 base, and the junction held 7 bases outside the gene matches. The CDR3 DNA sequence: TGTGCCAGCAGCGGTAGGACAGGTGGGTCCTACGAGCAGTACTTC. Residues: CASSGRTGGSYEQYF.

The V and J genes are TRBV7-8 and TRBJ2-7; 9 positions match TRBD1. Germline values: CDR1 SGHVS, CDR2 FQNEAQ. The CDR3 totals 17 residues. Losses at the gene ends were 0 bases for V and 2 bases for J; bases not matched to a gene: 8. The CDR3 sequence is CASSLAAGTGQPYEQYF. The CDR3, as DNA: TGTGCCAGCAGCTTAGCGGCGGGGACAGGGCAACCCTACGAGCAGTACTTC. Full variable domain (outside the CDR3, taken from reference TRBV7-8 and TRBJ2-7): GAGVSQSPRYKVAKRGQDVALRCDPISGHVSLFWYQQALGQGPEFLTYFQNEAQLDKSGLPSDRFFAERPEGSVSTLKIQRTQQEDSAVYLCASSLAAGTGQPYEQYFGPGTRLTVT.

The gene calls are TRBV28 and TRBJ2-7, with D possibly TRBD2 on 6 matching bases. Germline CDR1 and CDR2: MDHEN and SYDVKM. There are 14 residues in the CDR3. The V end was cut by 3 bases, the J end by 2 bases, with 11 bases between. CDR3 in amino acids: CASSFGGNPYEQYF. CDR3 in DNA: TGTGCCAGCAGTTTCGGAGGGAACCCCTACGAGCAGTACTTC.

This chain uses TRBV6-5 with TRBJ2-7; D could derive from TRBD1 or TRBD2 (6 bases each). Germline CDR1 and CDR2: MNHEY and SVGAGI. The V end was cut by 0 bases, the J end by 3 bases, with 9 bases between. The CDR3 has 14 amino acids. CDR3 nucleotides: TGTGCCAGCAGTTACTCGGGGGGACACTACGAGCAGTACTTC. Its translation is CASSYSGGHYEQYF.

CDR3 loop: CASSQGTTKNIQYF. The CDR3 DNA follows: TGTGCCAGCAGCCAAGGGACAACCAAAAACATTCAGTACTTC. This chain uses TRBV4-2 with TRBJ2-4, with a weak D call TRBD1 (5 bases). Germline lookup yields CDR1 LGHNA and CDR2 YNFKEQ. The CDR3 length is 14 residues. V lost 1 base and J 2 bases, leaving 6 bases between the germline ends.

This rearrangement joins TRBV6-4 to TRBJ2-3; D could derive from TRBD1 or TRBD2 (5 bases each). Trimming removed 6 bases at V and 1 base at J, with 14 bases between. CDR1 MRHNA and CDR2 SNTAGT come from the germline V gene. There are 15 residues in the CDR3. CDR3 loop: CASSPGRAGTDTQYF. Here the CDR3 DNA reads TGTGCCAGCAGCCCGGGACGGGCAGGCACAGATACGCAGTATTTT.

This clone showed up just once. The V call is TRBV5-6, the J call TRBJ1-5; D might be TRBD1 (6 bases). With 4 bases removed from V and 2 bases from J, the gap between germline ends came to 19 bases. The germline gives CDR1 SGHDT, CDR2 YYEEEE. This CDR3 spans 17 amino acids. CDR3 loop: CASSVQGLGWGNQPQHF. The CDR3 DNA follows: TGTGCCAGCAGCGTACAGGGTCTTGGATGGGGCAATCAGCCCCAGCATTTT. Looking up the rest from reference TRBV5-6 and TRBJ1-5 gives the full variable domain: DAGVTQSPTHLIKTRGQQVTLRCSPKSGHDTVSWYQQALGQGPQFIFQYYEEEERQRGNFPDRFSGHQFPNYSSELNVNALLLGDSALYLCASSVQGLGWGNQPQHFGDGTRLSIL.

This rearrangement joins TRBV5-1 to TRBJ2-7; 12 nucleotides line up with TRBD1. This CDR3 spans 16 amino acids. Germline CDR1 is SGHRS and CDR2 is YFSETQ. Trimming at V came to 4 bases and at J to 7 bases, leaving 12 bases not matched to a gene. CDR3 in amino acids: CASSRGTGGLQGEQYF. The CDR3 nucleotides read TGCGCCAGCAGCCGGGGGACAGGGGGCCTCCAAGGGGAGCAGTACTTC.

V is TRBV6-5 and J is TRBJ2-7; 11 bases are a match to TRBD2. The J segment lost 3 bases and the V segment lost 6 bases, leaving 1 base of the junction unmatched. This CDR3 has 13 residues. Per the germline V gene, CDR1 is MNHEY and CDR2 is SVGAGI. CDR3 nucleotide sequence: TGTGCCAGCAGACTAGCGGGAGTCTACGAGCAGTACTTC. Translation gives CASRLAGVYEQYF.

The chain recombines TRBV9 with TRBJ2-7, with TRBD2 matching over 9 bases. This CDR3 has 17 residues. Germline CDR1 SGDLS, CDR2 YYNGEE. J lost 0 bases, V lost 4 bases, and 11 bases had no gene match. The CDR3 sequence is CASSPHPSGTFSYEQYF. CDR3 nucleotides: TGTGCCAGCAGCCCTCACCCTAGCGGGACTTTCTCCTACGAGCAGTACTTC.

The rearrangement joins TRBV9 to TRBJ2-3, with 9 bases that match TRBD2. After removal of 1 base from V and 4 bases from J, the junction contained 13 bases not matched to a gene. Germline V gene lookup returns CDR1 SGDLS and CDR2 YYNGEE. CDR3 length equals 18 residues. The CDR3 loop is CASSVSPLGGRAPDTQYF. Written as DNA, the CDR3 is TGTGCCAGCAGCGTATCCCCTCTTGGCGGGAGGGCCCCAGATACGCAGTATTTT. The variable domain in full, with the rest retrieved from reference TRBV9 and TRBJ2-3, is DSGVTQTPKHLITATGQRVTLRCSPRSGDLSVYWYQQSLDQGLQFLIQYYNGEERAKGNILERFSAQQFPDLHSELNLSSLELGDSALYFCASSVSPLGGRAPDTQYFGPGTRLTVL.

The rearrangement links TRBV6-1 to TRBJ1-1, with 7 positions matching TRBD1. Germline loops: CDR1 MNHNS, CDR2 SASEGT. The V segment lost 7 bases and the J segment 3 bases; nucleotides outside the gene matches: 8. The CDR3 contains 14 residues. The CDR3 DNA follows: TGTGCCAGCACGAAAGGGGGCGCACACACTGAAGCTTTCTTT. This encodes CASTKGGAHTEAFF.

The V gene is TRBV7-9, the J gene TRBJ2-1; TRBD2 might be the D (5 bases). V lost 4 bases and J 6 bases, leaving 10 bases between the germline ends. CDR3 length: 13 amino acids. CDR1 is SEHNR, CDR2 FQNEAQ, per germline (reference sequence). The CDR3 reads CASSYTEGNEQFF. The CDR3 coding sequence is TGTGCCAGCAGCTACACCGAGGGCAATGAGCAGTTCTTC.

The CDR3 reads CASSPDRENTEAFF. For the CDR3, the DNA is TGTGCCAGCAGTCCGGACAGGGAGAACACTGAAGCTTTCTTT. The rearrangement uses TRBV27 and TRBJ1-1, with 8 bases that match TRBD1. The V gene end was trimmed by 5 bases and the J gene end by 1 base; junction bases not matched to a gene: 3. Per germline, CDR1 MNHEY and CDR2 SMNVEV (reference sequence). The length of the CDR3 is 14 residues.

The chain joins TRBV7-3 to TRBJ2-5; maybe TRBD1 (6 bases). V gave up 4 bases and J gave up 5 bases, with 20 bases separating them. The germline V gene encodes CDR1 SGHTA and CDR2 FQGTGA. This CDR3 is built from 16 residues. The CDR3 DNA sequence: TGTGCCAGCAGCTCATACGCGACAGGAAACGCTGAGACCCAGTACTTC. Translation: CASSSYATGNAETQYF.

The gene calls are TRBV28 and TRBJ2-7, with TRBD2 matching 7 bases. J gave up 4 bases and V 6 bases, and 3 bases lay outside the gene matches. Germline values: CDR1 MDHEN, CDR2 SYDVKM. This CDR3 is built from 12 residues. The CDR3 reads CASRERDYEQYF. The CDR3 bases are TGTGCCAGCAGGGAGCGGGATTACGAGCAGTACTTC.